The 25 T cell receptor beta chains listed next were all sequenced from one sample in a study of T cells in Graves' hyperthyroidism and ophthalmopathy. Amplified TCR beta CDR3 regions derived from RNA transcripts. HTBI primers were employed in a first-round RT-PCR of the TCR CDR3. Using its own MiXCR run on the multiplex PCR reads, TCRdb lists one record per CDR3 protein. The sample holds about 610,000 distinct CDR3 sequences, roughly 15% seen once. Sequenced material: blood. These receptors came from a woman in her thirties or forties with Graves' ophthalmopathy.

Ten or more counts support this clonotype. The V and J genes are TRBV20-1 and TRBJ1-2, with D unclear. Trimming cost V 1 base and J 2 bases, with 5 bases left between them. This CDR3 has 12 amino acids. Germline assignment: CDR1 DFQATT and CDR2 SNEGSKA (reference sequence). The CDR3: CSARGGNYGYTF. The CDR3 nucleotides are TGCAGTGCTAGAGGGGGAAACTATGGCTACACCTTC.

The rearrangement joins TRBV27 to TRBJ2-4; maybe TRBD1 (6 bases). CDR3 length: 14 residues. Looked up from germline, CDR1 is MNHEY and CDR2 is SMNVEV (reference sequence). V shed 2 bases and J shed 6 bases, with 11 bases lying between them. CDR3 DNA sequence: TGTGCCAGCAGTTTAGGTCAGGGGAGAAACATTCAGTACTTC. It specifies CASSLGQGRNIQYF.

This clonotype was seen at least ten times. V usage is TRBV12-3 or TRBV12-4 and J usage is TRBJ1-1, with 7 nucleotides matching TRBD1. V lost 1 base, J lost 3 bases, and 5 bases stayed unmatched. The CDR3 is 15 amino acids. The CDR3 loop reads CASSLGRGRDTEAFF. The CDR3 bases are TGTGCCAGCAGTTTAGGAAGGGGGCGAGACACTGAAGCTTTCTTT.

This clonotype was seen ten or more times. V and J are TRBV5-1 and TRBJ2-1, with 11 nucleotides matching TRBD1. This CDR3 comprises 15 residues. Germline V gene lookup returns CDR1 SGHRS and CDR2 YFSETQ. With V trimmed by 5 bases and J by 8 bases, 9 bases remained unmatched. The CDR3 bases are TGCGCCAGCAGTGGGACAGGGGGAAGGTTGGATGAGCAGTTCTTC. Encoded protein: CASSGTGGRLDEQFF.

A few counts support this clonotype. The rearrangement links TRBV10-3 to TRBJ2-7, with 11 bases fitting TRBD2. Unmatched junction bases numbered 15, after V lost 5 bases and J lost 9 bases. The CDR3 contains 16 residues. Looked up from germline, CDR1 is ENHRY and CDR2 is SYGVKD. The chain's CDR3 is CAISYGLGTSGVGQYF. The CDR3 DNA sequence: TGTGCCATCAGTTACGGCCTCGGGACTAGCGGCGTCGGGCAGTACTTC.

CDR3 amino acids: CAIRDYTGTDTQYF. DNA for the CDR3: TGTGCCATCAGGGACTATACCGGCACAGATACGCAGTATTTT. The chain carries TRBV10-3 and TRBJ2-3, with TRBD2 as a possible D gene (6 bases). The ends were cut back, 6 bases at V and 1 base at J, with 11 bases in the middle. Germline loops: CDR1 ENHRY, CDR2 SYGVKD. The CDR3 sequence is 14 residues long.

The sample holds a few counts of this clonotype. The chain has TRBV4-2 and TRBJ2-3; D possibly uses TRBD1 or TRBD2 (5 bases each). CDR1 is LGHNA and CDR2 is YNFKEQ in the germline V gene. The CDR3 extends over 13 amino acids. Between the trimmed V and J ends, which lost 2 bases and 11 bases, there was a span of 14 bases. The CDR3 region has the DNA TGTGCCAGCAGCCAAACGCTAGGGGACGGGCAGTATTTT. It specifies CASSQTLGDGQYF.

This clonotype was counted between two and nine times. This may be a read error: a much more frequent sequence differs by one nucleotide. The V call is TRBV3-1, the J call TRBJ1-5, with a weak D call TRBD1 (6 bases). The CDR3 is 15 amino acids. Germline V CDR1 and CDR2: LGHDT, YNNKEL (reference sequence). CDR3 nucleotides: TGTGCCGGCAGCCAAGGGGGGACATCAGTTCAGCCCCAGCATTTT. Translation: CAGSQGGTSVQPQHF.

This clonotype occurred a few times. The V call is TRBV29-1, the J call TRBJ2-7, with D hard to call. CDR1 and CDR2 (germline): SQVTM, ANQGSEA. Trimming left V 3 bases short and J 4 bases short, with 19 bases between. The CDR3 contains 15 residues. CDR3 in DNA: TGCAGCGTTGAGCGTAGCAGCTACTTGCTGTACGAGCAGTACTTC. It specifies CSVERSSYLLYEQYF.

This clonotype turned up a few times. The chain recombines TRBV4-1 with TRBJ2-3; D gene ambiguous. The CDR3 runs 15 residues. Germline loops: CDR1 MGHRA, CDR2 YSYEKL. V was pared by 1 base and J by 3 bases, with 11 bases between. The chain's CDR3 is CASSQVYATTDTQYF. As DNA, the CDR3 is TGCGCCAGCAGCCAAGTTTACGCCACAACAGATACGCAGTATTTT.

The DNA of the CDR3 is TGCGCCAGCAGCTTCGGGGGGTTAAGCACAGATACGCAGTATTTT. Its protein product is CASSFGGLSTDTQYF. The rearrangement joins TRBV5-1 to TRBJ2-3, with 7 bases matching TRBD2. The length of the CDR3 is 15 residues. The J segment lost 0 bases and the V segment lost 2 bases, leaving 3 bases of the junction unmatched. Germline CDR1 SGHRS, CDR2 YFSETQ.

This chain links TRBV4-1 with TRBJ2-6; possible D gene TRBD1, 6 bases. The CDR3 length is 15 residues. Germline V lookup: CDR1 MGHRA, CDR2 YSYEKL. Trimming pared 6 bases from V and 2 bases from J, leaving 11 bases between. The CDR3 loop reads CASSSNRAGANVLTF. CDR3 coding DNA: TGCGCCAGCAGTTCTAACAGGGCTGGGGCCAACGTCCTGACTTTC.

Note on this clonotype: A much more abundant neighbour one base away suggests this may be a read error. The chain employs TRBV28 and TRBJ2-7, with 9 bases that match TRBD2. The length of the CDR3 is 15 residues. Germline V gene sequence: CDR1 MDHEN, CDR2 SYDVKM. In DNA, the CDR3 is TGTGCCAGCAGCCCTCGCGGGGGGGCTAGCGACGAGCGGTACTTC. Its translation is CASSPRGGASDERYF.

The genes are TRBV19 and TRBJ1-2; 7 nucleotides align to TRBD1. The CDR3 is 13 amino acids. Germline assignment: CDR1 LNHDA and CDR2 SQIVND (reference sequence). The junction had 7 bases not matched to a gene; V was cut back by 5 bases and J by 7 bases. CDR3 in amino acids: CASSPKDRRGYTF. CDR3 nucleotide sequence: TGTGCCAGTAGTCCCAAGGACAGGCGTGGCTACACCTTC.

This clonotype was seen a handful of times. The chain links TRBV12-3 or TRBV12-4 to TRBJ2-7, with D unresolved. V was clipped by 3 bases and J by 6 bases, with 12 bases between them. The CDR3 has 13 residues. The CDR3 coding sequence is TGTGCCAGCAGTTTGGTTAGAATAGGCGAGCAGTACTTC. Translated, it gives CASSLVRIGEQYF.

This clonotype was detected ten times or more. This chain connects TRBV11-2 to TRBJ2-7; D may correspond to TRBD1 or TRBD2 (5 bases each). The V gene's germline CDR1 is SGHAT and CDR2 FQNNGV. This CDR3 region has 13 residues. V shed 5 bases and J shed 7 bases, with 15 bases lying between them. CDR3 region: CASSPEGEGEQYF. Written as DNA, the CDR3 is TGTGCCAGCAGCCCCGAAGGCGAGGGGGAGCAGTACTTC.

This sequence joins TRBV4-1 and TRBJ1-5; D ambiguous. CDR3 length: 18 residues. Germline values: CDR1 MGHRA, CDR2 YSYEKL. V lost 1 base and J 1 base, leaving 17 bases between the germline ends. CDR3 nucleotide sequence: TGCGCCAGCAGCCAAGGGACCTTGGGGATATGGAGCAATCAGCCCCAGCATTTT. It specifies CASSQGTLGIWSNQPQHF.

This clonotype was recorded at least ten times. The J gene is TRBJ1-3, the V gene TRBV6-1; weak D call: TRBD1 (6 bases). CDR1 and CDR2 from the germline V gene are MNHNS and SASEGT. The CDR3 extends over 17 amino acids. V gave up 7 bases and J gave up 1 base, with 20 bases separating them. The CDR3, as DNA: TGTGCCAGCATCGAAGGGGGGGCCCTCGGGTCTGGAAACACCATATATTTT. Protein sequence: CASIEGGALGSGNTIYF.

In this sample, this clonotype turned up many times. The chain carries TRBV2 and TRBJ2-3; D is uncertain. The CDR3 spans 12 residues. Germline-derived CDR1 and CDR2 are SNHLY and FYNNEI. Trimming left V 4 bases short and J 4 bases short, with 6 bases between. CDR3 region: CASSVTADTQYF. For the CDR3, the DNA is TGTGCCAGCAGTGTTACAGCAGATACGCAGTATTTT.

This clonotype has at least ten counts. The CDR3 sequence: CASSRQGWDGNTIYF. The CDR3 bases are TGTGCCAGCAGCCGACAGGGGTGGGATGGAAACACCATATATTTT. This chain uses TRBV3-1 with TRBJ1-3; 8 nucleotides agree with TRBD1. Trimming removed 4 bases from V and 3 bases from J; junction bases left unmatched: 5. Germline V gene sequence: CDR1 LGHDT, CDR2 YNNKEL (reference sequence). This CDR3 spans 15 amino acids.

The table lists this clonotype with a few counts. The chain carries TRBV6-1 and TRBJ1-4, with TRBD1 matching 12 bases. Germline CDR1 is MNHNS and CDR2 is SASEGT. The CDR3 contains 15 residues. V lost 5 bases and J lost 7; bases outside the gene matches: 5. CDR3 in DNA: TGTGCCAGCAGTAGGGGGACAGGGGGCAGTGAAAAACTGTTTTTT. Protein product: CASSRGTGGSEKLFF.

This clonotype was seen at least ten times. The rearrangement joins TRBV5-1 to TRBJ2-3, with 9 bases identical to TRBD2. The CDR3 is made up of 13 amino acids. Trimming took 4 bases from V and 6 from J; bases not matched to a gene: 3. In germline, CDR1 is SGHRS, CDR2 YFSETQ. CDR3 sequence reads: CASSAGGRDTQYF. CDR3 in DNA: TGCGCCAGCAGCGCGGGAGGGAGGGATACGCAGTATTTT. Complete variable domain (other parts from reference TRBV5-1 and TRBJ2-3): KAGVTQTPRYLIKTRGQQVTLSCSPISGHRSVSWYQQTPGQGLQFLFEYFSETQRNKGNFPGRFSGRQFSNSRSEMNVSTLELGDSALYLCASSAGGRDTQYFGPGTRLTVL.

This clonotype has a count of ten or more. The CDR3 nucleotides read TGTGCCAGCAGTTTTTCGAGGGTGACCTACAATGAGCAGTTCTTC. Its translation is CASSFSRVTYNEQFF. This sequence joins TRBV27 and TRBJ2-1; D possibly corresponds to TRBD2 (5 bases). V was pared by 3 bases and J by 2 bases, with 11 bases between. The CDR3 extends over 15 amino acids. The germline V gene encodes CDR1 MNHEY and CDR2 SMNVEV (reference sequence).

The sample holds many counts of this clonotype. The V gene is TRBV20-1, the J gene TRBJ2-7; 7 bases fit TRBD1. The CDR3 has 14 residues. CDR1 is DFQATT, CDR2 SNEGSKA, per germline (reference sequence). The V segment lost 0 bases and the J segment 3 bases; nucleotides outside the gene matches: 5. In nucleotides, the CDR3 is TGCAGTGCTAGAGATTCCAGGGGGAACTACGAGCAGTACTTC. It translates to CSARDSRGNYEQYF.

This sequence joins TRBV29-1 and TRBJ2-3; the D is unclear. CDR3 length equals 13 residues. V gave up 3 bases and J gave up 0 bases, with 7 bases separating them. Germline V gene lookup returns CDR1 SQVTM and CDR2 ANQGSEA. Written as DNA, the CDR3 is TGCAGCGTTGATTGGCAGAGCACAGATACGCAGTATTTT. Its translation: CSVDWQSTDTQYF.